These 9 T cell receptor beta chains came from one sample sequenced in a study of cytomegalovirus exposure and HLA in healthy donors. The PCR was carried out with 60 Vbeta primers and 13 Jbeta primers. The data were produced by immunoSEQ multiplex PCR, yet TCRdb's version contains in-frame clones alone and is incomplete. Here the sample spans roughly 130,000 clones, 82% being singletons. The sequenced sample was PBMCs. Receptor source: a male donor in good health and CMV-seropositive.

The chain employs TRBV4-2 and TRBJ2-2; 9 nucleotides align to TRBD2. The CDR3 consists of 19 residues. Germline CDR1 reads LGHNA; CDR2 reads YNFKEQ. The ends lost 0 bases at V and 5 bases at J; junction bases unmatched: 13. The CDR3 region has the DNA TGTGCCAGCAGCCAAGAAGTTTCGCGGGAGGGCGGAAGTACCGGGGAGCTGTTTTTT. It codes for CASSQEVSREGGSTGELFF.

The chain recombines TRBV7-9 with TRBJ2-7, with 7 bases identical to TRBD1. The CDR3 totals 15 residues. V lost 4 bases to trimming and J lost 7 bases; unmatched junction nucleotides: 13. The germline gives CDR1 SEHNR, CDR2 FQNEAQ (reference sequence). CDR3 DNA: TGTGCCAGCAGCTACCTCCGGACAGGCGAGGGGGAGCAGTACTTC. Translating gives CASSYLRTGEGEQYF.

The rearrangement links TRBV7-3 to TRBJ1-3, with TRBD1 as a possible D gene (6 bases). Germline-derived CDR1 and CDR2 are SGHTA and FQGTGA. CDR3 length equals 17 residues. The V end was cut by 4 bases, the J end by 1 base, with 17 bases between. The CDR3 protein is CASSSPGQSESGNTIYF. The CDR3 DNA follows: TGTGCCAGCAGCTCCCCAGGACAGTCCGAGTCTGGAAACACCATATATTTT.

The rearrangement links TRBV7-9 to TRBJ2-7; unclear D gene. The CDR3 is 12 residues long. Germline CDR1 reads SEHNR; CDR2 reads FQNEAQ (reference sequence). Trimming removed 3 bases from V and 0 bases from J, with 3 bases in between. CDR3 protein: CASSLRSYEQYF. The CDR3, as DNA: TGTGCCAGCAGCTTGCGCTCCTACGAGCAGTACTTC.

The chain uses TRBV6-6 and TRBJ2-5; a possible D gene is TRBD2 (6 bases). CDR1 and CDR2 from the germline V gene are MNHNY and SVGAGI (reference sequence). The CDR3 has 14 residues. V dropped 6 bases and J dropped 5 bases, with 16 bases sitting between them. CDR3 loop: CASSLLGGTETQYF. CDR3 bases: TGTGCCAGCAGCTTGCTGGGGGGTACGGAGACCCAGTACTTC.

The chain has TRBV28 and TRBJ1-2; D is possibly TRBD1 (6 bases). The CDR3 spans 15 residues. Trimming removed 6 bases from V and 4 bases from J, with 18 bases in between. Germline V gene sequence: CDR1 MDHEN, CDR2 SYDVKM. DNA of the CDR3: TGTGCCAGCAGATCCCAAACAGGGATCCTCTATGGCTACACCTTC. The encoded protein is CASRSQTGILYGYTF.

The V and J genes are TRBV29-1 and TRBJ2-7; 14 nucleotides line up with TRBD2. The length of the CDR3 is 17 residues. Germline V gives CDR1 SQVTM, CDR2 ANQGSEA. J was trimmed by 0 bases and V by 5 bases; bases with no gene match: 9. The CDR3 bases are TGCAGCGTTTCGATTTCCGGGACTAGCGGGAGCTCCTACGAGCAGTACTTC. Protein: CSVSISGTSGSSYEQYF.

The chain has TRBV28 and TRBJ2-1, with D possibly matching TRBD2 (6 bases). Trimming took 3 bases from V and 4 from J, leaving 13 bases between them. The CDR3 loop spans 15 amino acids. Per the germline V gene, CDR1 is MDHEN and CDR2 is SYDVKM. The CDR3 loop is CASSFGGKGYNEQFF. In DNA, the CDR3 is TGTGCCAGCAGTTTTGGCGGGAAAGGTTACAATGAGCAGTTCTTC. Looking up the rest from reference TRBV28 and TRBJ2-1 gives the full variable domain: DVKVTQSSRYLVKRTGEKVFLECVQDMDHENMFWYRQDPGLGLRLIYFSYDVKMKEKGDIPEGYSVSREKKERFSLILESASTNQTSMYLCASSFGGKGYNEQFFGPGTRLTVL.

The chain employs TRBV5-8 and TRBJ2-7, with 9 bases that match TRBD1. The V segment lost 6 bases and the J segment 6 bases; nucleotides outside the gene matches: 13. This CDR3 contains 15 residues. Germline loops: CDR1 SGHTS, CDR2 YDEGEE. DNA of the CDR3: TGTGCCAGCATCCGCCGAGGGGGACAGGGAGGCGAGCAGTACTTC. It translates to CASIRRGGQGGEQYF.